One T cell receptor beta chain is described in this entry. Its antigen is unknown. Within one base of it there is no much larger clone, and no base qualities were kept. In the prospective study, participants were about 18 to 100 years old, resided in under 30 geographic areas of the United States, and were enrolled through a virtual design. To assign participants to cohorts, the prospective study relied on clinical history that participants themselves reported in a screening survey and a study questionnaire. A participant counted as exposed if, within 2 weeks of entering the study, that participant had been in contact with someone who had a PCR-confirmed or clinician-diagnosed COVID-19 case. In the prospective study, whole blood, serum and a nasopharyngeal or oropharyngeal swab were collected from each participant by mobile phlebotomists. Additional blood draws and questionnaires over an approximately two-month period could optionally be provided by prospective study participants. Prospective study blood samples were shipped either frozen or at room temperature before DNA extraction.

The junction carries 15 bases between V and J, which are trimmed by 5 bases and 2 bases respectively. There are 15 amino acids in the CDR3, from cysteine to phenylalanine inclusive. Of all the DNA, just the CDR3 is kept, 45 bases in frame from base 1. The germline V gene encodes CDR1 LNHDA and CDR2 SQIVND (reference sequence). These data are taken from a study of blood T cell repertoires in COVID-19 (TCRdb year 2020). Concerning the study at large: Collaborator samples came from the United States, Italy and Spain and covered acute and convalescent phases of COVID-19. The material from the prospective study consisted of cDNA or gDNA derived from T cells, B-cell-depleted T cells, or PBMCs. Deeply sampled blood TCRbeta repertoires from subjects exposed to, actively infected with, or recovered from COVID-19 were included in the dataset. A freely available public database, intended as a resource for researchers studying the immune response to SARS-CoV-2, is where the repertoires were released. The samples were drawn from two sources: the first 160 participants of the ongoing ImmuneRACE study, and 1,200 or so subjects contributed by 6 global collaborators. A de-identified subject ID, COVID-19 status, age in years and sex were almost always included in the sample metadata. Where available, HLA class I and class II types were taken from metadata supplied by the sample provider and were not determined by assay-based typing. The paper as a whole reports these results and caveats: The amount of clinical and demographic metadata varied by source and participant and was provided uncurated.

The immunoSEQ Assay, a bias-controlled multiplex PCR, was used to amplify TCRbeta CDR3 regions from genomic DNA. Processing in the source paper ran as follows. Within the assay, amplification of reference gene primers was used to estimate how many nucleated cells each sample contained. To quantify the absolute abundance of each unique TCRbeta CDR3 rearrangement, sequence reads were collapsed and filtered. For each sample, productive Simpson clonality was calculated as the square root of Simpson's diversity index across productive rearrangements. The immuneACCESS repertoire file appears here via TCRdb, limited to in-frame rearrangements. These files lack a portion of the clones; in checked studies, under half of the deficit traces to unresolved V genes, and the cause of the others is not known. V and J calls and clone size follow that table, whereas D and trimming were derived from the DNA. In all, the sample holds about 140,000 clones, and about four fifths of those were seen once. 1.5% to 2% of the sample rests with the top ten.

The clonotype originates from a woman between 18 and 29 years old who had been exposed to COVID-19. Recombination joined TRBV19 with TRBJ1-1; the D gene identity is not certain. What was sequenced was PBMCs or T cells enriched from blood (not recorded which). In nucleotide form, the sequence is TGTGCCAGTAGTCCCACATCGATAAGAAACACTGAAGCTTTCTTT. This yields the protein CASSPTSIRNTEAFF.